The next 31 T cell receptor beta chains were all read from a single sample in a study of esophageal squamous cell carcinoma tumors. Amplification combined a P20EA primer and a TCR alpha or TCR beta constant-region primer, then a nested second PCR used CA2 or CB2. Unbiased adaptor ligation RT-PCR amplified the TCR genes, and a polyT18-containing BSL-18E primer primed reverse transcription. In TCRdb, the 5' RACE reads were re-called with MiXCR into one record per CDR3 protein. Of approximately 1,200 distinct CDR3 sequences listed, about 13% are singletons. Sequences were obtained from tumor tissue. These receptor sequences come from a man aged 50 or older with esophageal squamous cell carcinoma.

This sequence joins TRBV5-1 and TRBJ1-1; TRBD1 might be the D (5 bases). V was cut by 0 bases and J by 4 bases, with 16 bases left in between. The CDR3 has 16 amino acids. CDR1 is SGHRS, CDR2 YFSETQ, per germline. CDR3: CASSLVRGTRPTEAFF. The CDR3, as DNA: TGCGCCAGCAGCTTGGTAAGAGGGACCCGTCCCACTGAAGCTTTCTTT.

In regard to this clonotype: A read error may be the cause here, since a much bigger clone is one base away. The V and J genes are TRBV9 and TRBJ1-1; D gene uncertain. This CDR3 has 13 amino acids. CDR1 and CDR2 from the germline V gene are SGDLS and YYNGEE. The ends were cut back, 5 bases at V and 4 bases at J, with 12 bases in the middle. This chain's CDR3 is CASSLNVGTEAFF. DNA for the CDR3: TGTGCCAGCAGTCTGAATGTAGGCACTGAAGCTTTCTTT. Full variable domain (outside the CDR3, taken from reference TRBV9 and TRBJ1-1): DSGVTQTPKHLITATGQRVTLRCSPRSGDLSVYWYQQSLDQGLQFLIQYYNGEERAKGNILERFSAQQFPDLHSELNLSSLELGDSALYFCASSLNVGTEAFFGQGTRLTVV.

This clonotype is judged medium-sized. CDR3 DNA sequence: TGTGCCAGCAGCCTCAATTTAGGGTCAGATACGCAGTATTTT. Translated, it gives CASSLNLGSDTQYF. V gene TRBV13 combines with J gene TRBJ2-3; D remains ambiguous. V dropped 5 bases and J dropped 4 bases, with 13 bases sitting between them. There are 14 residues in the CDR3. The V gene's germline CDR1 is PRHDT and CDR2 FYEKMQ (reference sequence).

This clonotype was counted a few times. V usage is TRBV18 and J usage is TRBJ2-7; perhaps TRBD1 as D (5 bases). CDR3 length: 16 amino acids. V gave up 0 bases and J gave up 2 bases, with 14 bases separating them. The V gene's germline CDR1 is KGHSH and CDR2 LQKENI. This CDR3 is CASSPPYGRVAYEQYF. The DNA for the CDR3 is TGTGCCAGCTCACCACCCTACGGCAGGGTAGCCTACGAGCAGTACTTC.

This clonotype is large. The V gene is TRBV12-3 or TRBV12-4, the J gene TRBJ1-5, with D unresolved. This CDR3 spans 15 amino acids. V was clipped by 6 bases and J by 5 bases, with 17 bases between them. CDR3 coding DNA: TGTGCCAGCAGCTACGTCCAACCTGGGGATCAGCCCCAGCATTTT. It codes for CASSYVQPGDQPQHF.

This clonotype is categorized as medium-sized. The genes are TRBV20-1 and TRBJ2-1, with D uncertain. This CDR3 is built from 12 residues. CDR1 DFQATT and CDR2 SNEGSKA come from the germline V gene (reference sequence). Trimming pared 6 bases from V and 7 bases from J, leaving 13 bases between. CDR3: CSAHRSGNEQFF. DNA for the CDR3: TGCAGTGCCCACCGGTCGGGTAATGAGCAGTTCTTC.

This clonotype is medium-sized within its sample. The rearrangement joins TRBV5-1 to TRBJ2-2; 10 bases are shared with TRBD1. This CDR3 has 17 amino acids. The trim removed 3 bases at V and 3 bases at J, leaving 8 bases unmatched. Germline V gene lookup returns CDR1 SGHRS and CDR2 YFSETQ. The CDR3 sequence is CASSSATGGVHTGELFF. For the CDR3, the DNA is TGCGCCAGCAGCTCCGCGACAGGGGGCGTTCACACCGGGGAGCTGTTTTTT.

Relative to its sample, this clonotype is large. V is TRBV3-1 and J is TRBJ2-7; maybe TRBD2 (5 bases). The CDR3 contains 13 residues. Trimming removed 4 bases from V and 3 bases from J, with 10 bases in between. CDR1 and CDR2 (germline): LGHDT, YNNKEL (reference sequence). CDR3 sequence reads: CASSPDYFYEQYF. As DNA, the CDR3 is TGTGCCAGCAGCCCTGACTACTTCTACGAGCAGTACTTC.

The chain links TRBV5-4 to TRBJ2-5, with 9 nucleotides matching TRBD2. The CDR3 loop spans 14 amino acids. In germline, CDR1 is SGHNT, CDR2 YYREEE (reference sequence). The trim removed 0 bases at V and 4 bases at J, leaving 1 base unmatched. CDR3 residues: CASSLGTSVETQYF. The CDR3 DNA reads as TGTGCCAGCAGCTTGGGGACTAGCGTAGAGACCCAGTACTTC.

In this sample, this clonotype is medium-sized. The chain couples TRBV20-1 to TRBJ1-1; possible D gene TRBD1, 5 bases. V was trimmed by 1 base and J by 3 bases, leaving 6 bases between them. CDR1 is DFQATT, CDR2 SNEGSKA, per germline (reference sequence). The CDR3 contains 12 residues. DNA for the CDR3: TGCAGTGCTAGAGGGGGGTACACTGAAGCTTTCTTT. Protein sequence: CSARGGYTEAFF.

Details on this clonotype: A read error may be the cause here, since a much bigger clone is one base away. V usage is TRBV6-1 and J usage is TRBJ2-5; D unclear. Germline V gene sequence: CDR1 MNHNS, CDR2 SASEGT. This CDR3 contains 12 residues. CDR3 sequence (DNA): TGTGTCAGCAGTGTGCTGGGGGAGACCCAGTACTTC. Translation gives CVSSVLGETQYF.

This clonotype is deemed medium-sized. The V call is TRBV20-1, the J call TRBJ2-7, with D perhaps being TRBD1 or TRBD2 (5 bases each). Germline CDR1 and CDR2: DFQATT and SNEGSKA (reference sequence). V dropped 6 bases and J dropped 3 bases, with 12 bases sitting between them. The CDR3 loop spans 12 amino acids. The CDR3: CSANRDGYEQYF. CDR3 coding DNA: TGCAGTGCCAATCGGGACGGCTACGAGCAGTACTTC.

This clonotype was seen a handful of times. A read error may explain this, as a much larger clone is one base away. The gene calls are TRBV3-1 and TRBJ2-7, with 7 positions matching TRBD2. CDR3 length equals 14 residues. CDR1 and CDR2 (germline): LGHDT, YNNKEL (reference sequence). As DNA, the CDR3 is TGTGCCAACAGCCTTAAGGGCGGGAGCTACGAGCAGTACTTC. Translation gives CANSLKGGSYEQYF.

By share of the sample, this clonotype is medium-sized (0.01 to 0.1%). V and J are TRBV7-2 and TRBJ2-3; 9 nucleotides align to TRBD2. V shed 3 bases, J shed 10 bases, and the junction held 8 bases outside the gene matches. This CDR3 comprises 14 residues. Germline V lookup: CDR1 SGHTA, CDR2 FQGNSA. In nucleotides, the CDR3 is TGTGCCAGCAGCTTCGACGCGGGAGGGAAGGCGCAGTATTTT. This gives the protein CASSFDAGGKAQYF.

This clonotype is classed as medium-sized. The CDR3 DNA reads as TGTGCCAGTAGCCGACAGGGCGGCAATCAGCCCCAGCATTTT. Its protein is CASSRQGGNQPQHF. The chain is built from TRBV19 and TRBJ1-5; 7 bases fit TRBD1. The CDR3 has 14 amino acids. The germline V gene encodes CDR1 LNHDA and CDR2 SQIVND (reference sequence). V shed 6 bases, J shed 2 bases, and the junction held 4 bases outside the gene matches.

This clonotype is labeled as medium-sized. The chain combines TRBV7-3 with TRBJ1-1, with D hard to call. Germline V lookup: CDR1 SGHTA, CDR2 FQGTGA. There are 13 residues in the CDR3. V lost 0 bases, J lost 5 bases, and 7 bases lay in between. CDR3 amino acids: CASSLTLDTEAFF. The CDR3 DNA sequence: TGTGCCAGCAGCTTAACGTTGGATACTGAAGCTTTCTTT. The full variable domain, rest sourced from reference TRBV7-3 and TRBJ1-1, is GAGVSQTPSNKVTEKGKYVELRCDPISGHTALYWYRQSLGQGPEFLIYFQGTGAADDSGLPNDRFFAVRPEGSVSTLKIQRTERGDSAVYLCASSLTLDTEAFFGQGTRLTVV.

By its share, this clonotype is large (0.1 to 1%). The rearrangement uses TRBV4-3 and TRBJ2-1; 8 nucleotides line up with TRBD2. The CDR3 length is 18 residues. Per the germline V gene, CDR1 is LGHNA and CDR2 is YSLEER. Trimming cost V 1 base and J 7 bases; bases outside gene matches: 15. CDR3 in DNA: TGCGCCAGCAGCCAAGTTCCCGGCGGAGCGGGAGTTGATAATGAGCAGTTCTTC. The encoded protein is CASSQVPGGAGVDNEQFF.

This clonotype was seen only once. V gene TRBV19 combines with J gene TRBJ2-1; D possibly corresponds to TRBD2 (6 bases). Between the trimmed V and J ends, which lost 1 base and 4 bases, there was a span of 14 bases. The germline V gene has CDR1 LNHDA and CDR2 SQIVND (reference sequence). The CDR3 extends over 16 amino acids. The DNA of the CDR3 is TGTGCCAGTAGTATAGTCGGCGGGATCCCGTACAATGAGCAGTTCTTC. Encoded protein: CASSIVGGIPYNEQFF.

This clonotype is labeled as medium-sized. The chain links TRBV7-9 to TRBJ2-7; 7 bases are a match to TRBD1. This CDR3 contains 15 residues. Germline lookup yields CDR1 SEHNR and CDR2 FQNEAQ (reference sequence). J gave up 2 bases and V 0 bases, and 4 bases lay outside the gene matches. The CDR3, as DNA: TGTGCCAGCAGCTTAGCAGGGGGCGCCACCTACGAGCAGTACTTC. Amino acids: CASSLAGGATYEQYF.

The V gene is TRBV12-3 or TRBV12-4, the J gene TRBJ2-4; D gene ambiguous. The germline V and J ends were trimmed by 5 bases and 3 bases, with 5 bases remaining between them. This CDR3 contains 12 residues. This CDR3 reads CASSSIKNIQYF. The DNA for the CDR3 is TGTGCCAGCAGTAGTATCAAAAACATTCAGTACTTC.

The chain carries TRBV5-1 and TRBJ1-1, with a possible D match to TRBD1 (5 bases). Per germline, CDR1 SGHRS and CDR2 YFSETQ. This CDR3 comprises 16 residues. Trimming pared 0 bases from V and 4 bases from J, leaving 16 bases between. The CDR3 here is CASSLVRGARPTEAFF. CDR3 sequence (DNA): TGCGCCAGCAGCTTGGTAAGAGGGGCCCGTCCCACTGAAGCTTTCTTT.

The chain has TRBV10-3 and TRBJ2-7; tentatively, D is TRBD1 (6 bases). Germline V lookup: CDR1 ENHRY, CDR2 SYGVKD. The V and J ends lost 5 bases and 0 bases respectively, with 11 bases between them. The CDR3 extends over 14 amino acids. The DNA for the CDR3 is TGTGCCATCAGTCCCGGGACAAACTCCTACGAGCAGTACTTC. Protein sequence: CAISPGTNSYEQYF.

Within the sample, this clonotype is medium-sized. The chain combines TRBV12-3 or TRBV12-4 with TRBJ2-7; unclear D gene. Trimming took 7 bases from V and 0 from J, leaving 16 bases between them. The CDR3 contains 15 residues. Here the CDR3 DNA reads TGTGCCAGCACGGACCATCTGGCCAACTCCTACGAGCAGTACTTC. It is translated as CASTDHLANSYEQYF.

This clonotype is categorized as medium-sized. The rearrangement links TRBV28 to TRBJ2-7, with no clear D. The CDR3 spans 12 residues. The V gene's germline CDR1 is MDHEN and CDR2 SYDVKM. V lost 6 bases to trimming and J lost 4 bases, with 10 bases between them. The CDR3 here is CASRTQEYEQYF. The CDR3 DNA reads as TGTGCCAGCAGGACTCAGGAATACGAGCAGTACTTC. Supplemented by reference TRBV28 and TRBJ2-7, the full variable domain reads DVKVTQSSRYLVKRTGEKVFLECVQDMDHENMFWYRQDPGLGLRLIYFSYDVKMKEKGDIPEGYSVSREKKERFSLILESASTNQTSMYLCASRTQEYEQYFGPGTRLTVT.

The CDR3 spells CASSEMAGGQPQHF. DNA for the CDR3: TGTGCCAGCAGTGAAATGGCAGGGGGTCAGCCCCAGCATTTT. The rearrangement joins TRBV6-1 to TRBJ1-5; 7 bases line up with TRBD1. V lost 2 bases and J lost 6; bases outside the gene matches: 4. Germline CDR1 reads MNHNS; CDR2 reads SASEGT. The CDR3 is made up of 14 amino acids.

Sample share makes this clonotype medium-sized (0.01 to 0.1%). The chain uses TRBV13 and TRBJ1-4, with D possibly TRBD1 on 6 matching bases. Trimming left V 5 bases short and J 5 bases short, with 9 bases between. This CDR3 has 13 residues. Germline CDR1 and CDR2: PRHDT and FYEKMQ (reference sequence). The CDR3 DNA sequence: TGTGCCAGCAGCCATACAGGGAATGAAAAACTGTTTTTT. The encoded protein is CASSHTGNEKLFF.

For this clonotype: It may be a read error: a sequence one base away is much more abundant. The V and J genes are TRBV14 and TRBJ2-1; 7 bases align to TRBD2. Per germline, CDR1 SGHDN and CDR2 FVKESK. The CDR3 spans 14 residues. The junction had 10 bases not matched to a gene; V was cut back by 3 bases and J by 11 bases. The CDR3 loop is CASSHSPAGIKQFF. The DNA for the CDR3 is TGTGCCAGCAGCCATTCGCCAGCGGGAATCAAGCAGTTCTTC.

In this sample, this clonotype is medium-sized. J is TRBJ2-3 and V is TRBV27; unclear D gene. Germline CDR1 and CDR2: MNHEY and SMNVEV (reference sequence). The CDR3 is made up of 16 amino acids. V was shortened by 1 base and J by 4 bases, with 15 bases between the two germline ends. The CDR3 is CASSLWTITSADTQYF. CDR3 nucleotides: TGTGCCAGCAGTTTATGGACCATCACCTCAGCAGATACGCAGTATTTT.

This clonotype is classed as medium-sized. The chain links TRBV18 to TRBJ2-7; 7 positions match TRBD2. The CDR3 runs 16 residues. The germline V gene encodes CDR1 KGHSH and CDR2 LQKENI. J gave up 4 bases and V 3 bases, and 12 bases lay outside the gene matches. The CDR3 region is CASSPIWSGTSYEQYF. CDR3 coding DNA: TGTGCCAGCTCACCTATATGGAGCGGGACCTCTTACGAGCAGTACTTC.

By sample share, this clonotype is medium-sized. The chain combines TRBV10-2 with TRBJ1-6; D is unclear. The CDR3 is 13 amino acids. Trimming took off 0 bases at V and 9 bases at J, with 6 bases between the two ends. From germline, CDR1 is WSHSY and CDR2 SAAADI. CDR3 coding DNA: TGCGCCAGCAGTGAGTCGACACTTTCACCCCTCCACTTT. Its translation: CASSESTLSPLHF.

This clonotype is medium-sized by share. The gene calls are TRBV7-2 and TRBJ2-5; 10 bases agree with TRBD2. The junction had 11 bases not matched to a gene; V was cut back by 3 bases and J by 4 bases. This CDR3 comprises 17 residues. Germline loops: CDR1 SGHTA, CDR2 FQGNSA. DNA for the CDR3: TGTGCCAGCAGCTTTTCGGCAATAGCGGGAGGTAGAGAGACCCAGTACTTC. Its translation is CASSFSAIAGGRETQYF.